The T cell receptor (beta chain) under discussion was sequenced for a study of T-cell memory formation after mild COVID-19. Overall study results and limits: Among clones contracting day 15 to 85, CD4/CD8 was balanced, whereas later expanders leaned CD4+.

Using its own MiXCR run on the 5' RACE reads, TCRdb lists one record per CDR3 protein. The sample consists of tens of thousands of distinct CDR3 sequences, roughly 26% of them appearing once. On this clonotype: The antigen remains unidentified.

The CDR3 is 14 residues long. V lost 1 base and J lost 6, with 11 bases in between. Germline V gene lookup returns CDR1 SGHNT and CDR2 YYREEE (reference sequence). The clonotype was recovered from a man between 18 and 29 years old who had mild COVID-19 (a few samples of this study predate the infection). Cell type and time point are not known. The rearrangement joins TRBV5-4 to TRBJ2-1; D may be TRBD1 or TRBD2 (5 bases each). The sample was PBMCs or a T cell subset sorted from them (not recorded which). This CDR3 is CASSLRGGLNEQFF. The DNA for the CDR3 is TGTGCCAGCAGCTTGCGGGGCGGCCTCAATGAGCAGTTCTTC. The full variable domain, completed using reference TRBV5-4 and TRBJ2-1, is ETGVTQSPTHLIKTRGQQVTLRCSSQSGHNTVSWYQQALGQGPQFIFQYYREEENGRGNFPPRFSGLQFPNYSSELNVNALELDDSALYLCASSLRGGLNEQFFGPGTRLTVL.